Listed here is a single TCR beta chain. Clones were read by immunoSEQ multiplex PCR, and TCRdb kept only the in-frame ones, dropping some. The sample shows some 180,000 clones, around 88% of them seen only once. The data belong to a study of Ad26.COV2.S vaccination and SARS-CoV-2 variants. The CDR3 length is 17 residues. The V gene's germline CDR1 is MGHRA and CDR2 YSYEKL. The ends lost 4 bases at V and 0 bases at J; junction bases unmatched: 7. The TCR was taken from a human donor who had recovered from COVID-19. The sample here was peripheral blood, taken after recovery from COVID-19. The rearrangement joins TRBV4-1 to TRBJ2-1; TRBD2 agrees at 9 bases. CDR3 nucleotide sequence: TGCGCCAGCAGCCTGAAGGCGGGGGGGGCCTCCTACAATGAGCAGTTCTTC. Residues: CASSLKAGGASYNEQFF.